The 7 T cell receptor beta chains given below trace back to one sample, sequenced in a study of shared clonotypes between healthy human individuals. TCRdb's copy holds only in-frame clones and misses some; the assay was immunoSEQ multiplex PCR. The top ten hold roughly 0.13% of the sample, which has approximately 2.4 million clones, 90% to 96% seen once. Sequenced material: naive CD4+ T cells sorted from blood. Stated subset: CD45RA+ positively selected. The receptors were gathered from a man younger than 35 in good health.

Turning to this clone: The same CDR3 can be traced to other DNA sequences in this sample. The genes are TRBV10-1 and TRBJ1-1, with a possible D match to TRBD1 (5 bases). The germline gives CDR1 WNHNN, CDR2 SYGVQD (reference sequence). This CDR3 has 13 amino acids. Trimming shortened V by 2 bases and J by 1 base, and 5 bases separated the two germline ends. The CDR3 here is CASSEDRNTEAFF. The DNA of the CDR3 is TGCGCCAGCAGTGAGGACAGGAACACTGAAGCTTTCTTT.

The rearrangement uses TRBV7-2 and TRBJ2-7; 8 bases are shared with TRBD2. The CDR3 is 16 amino acids. V was clipped by 6 bases and J by 2 bases; unmatched bases: 12. CDR1 SGHTA and CDR2 FQGNSA come from the germline V gene. The CDR3 spells CASSWSGSAAAYEQYF. For the CDR3, the DNA is TGTGCCAGCAGTTGGAGCGGGAGCGCGGCGGCCTACGAGCAGTACTTC.

This rearrangement joins TRBV5-1 to TRBJ2-3, with 7 bases identical to TRBD1. This CDR3 has 14 amino acids. Germline V gene sequence: CDR1 SGHRS, CDR2 YFSETQ. V shed 2 bases, J shed 2 bases, and the junction held 2 bases outside the gene matches. The CDR3 DNA sequence: TGCGCCAGCAGCTTACAGGGGAACACAGATACGCAGTATTTT. Protein product: CASSLQGNTDTQYF.

The chain couples TRBV19 to TRBJ2-2, with 10 bases identical to TRBD1. The CDR3 length is 16 residues. The junction had 2 bases not matched to a gene; V was cut back by 4 bases and J by 0 bases. Germline assignment: CDR1 LNHDA and CDR2 SQIVND (reference sequence). The CDR3 protein is CASSRGTGANTGELFF. The CDR3 nucleotides read TGTGCCAGTAGTAGGGGGACAGGGGCGAACACCGGGGAGCTGTTTTTT.

A remark on this clone: Other DNA sequences within the sample encode an identical CDR3. The chain links TRBV5-1 to TRBJ2-1, with D tentatively TRBD2 (5 bases). The germline gives CDR1 SGHRS, CDR2 YFSETQ. The CDR3 has 15 residues. The V end lost 4 bases, the J end lost 0 bases, and 11 bases lay between the germline ends. This chain's CDR3 is CASSLGGSSYNEQFF. The CDR3, as DNA: TGCGCCAGCAGCCTGGGTGGGAGCTCCTACAATGAGCAGTTCTTC.

The chain links TRBV11-3 to TRBJ1-5; D unresolved. The CDR3 is 15 amino acids. V was cut by 4 bases and J by 0 bases, with 10 bases left in between. Germline V gives CDR1 SGHNT, CDR2 YENEEA. The CDR3 DNA reads as TGTGCCAGCAGCTCCAGGTTTTATAGCAATCAGCCCCAGCATTTT. This encodes CASSSRFYSNQPQHF.

V usage is TRBV7-2 and J usage is TRBJ1-4; D unresolved. The germline gives CDR1 SGHTA, CDR2 FQGNSA. V shed 5 bases and J shed 8 bases, with 15 bases lying between them. The CDR3 consists of 14 residues. CDR3 sequence (DNA): TGTGCCAGCAGCACCGGGCTTTCGGGCGAAAAACTGTTTTTT. Its protein product is CASSTGLSGEKLFF.